Sequencing of this T cell receptor beta chain was carried out in a study of cytomegalovirus exposure and HLA in healthy donors. Study-level points and caveats: The CMV antigen specificity of a few CMV-associated chains was confirmed through in vitro analysis. Roughly uniform depth of sequencing across donors was assumed in presence/absence analyses. It was reportedly the case that the classifier diagnosed cytomegalovirus status with high specificity and sensitivity.

As concerns this clone: What it binds is unknown.

Healthy donors of bone marrow made up the group. J was trimmed by 9 bases and V by 4 bases; bases with no gene match: 12. CDR1 and CDR2 (germline): SGHRS, YFSETQ. CDR3 length: 15 residues. A multiplex PCR was run with 60 Vbeta primers and 13 Jbeta primers. The method was immunoSEQ multiplex PCR; TCRdb's version includes in-frame clones alone and lacks a portion of them. The sample consists of about 120,000 clones, approximately 80% of them appearing once. Input material: PBMCs. J is TRBJ2-1 and V is TRBV5-1, with 8 bases lining up with TRBD2. The sequence was collected from a woman in her sixties in good health and CMV-seropositive. The CDR3 sequence is CASSPLAGGPFEQFF. Here the CDR3 DNA reads TGCGCCAGCAGCCCTCTCGCGGGAGGACCATTTGAGCAGTTCTTC.